Listed below are T cell receptor beta chains from one sample, sequenced in a study of cytomegalovirus exposure and HLA in healthy donors. Clones were read by immunoSEQ multiplex PCR, and TCRdb kept only the in-frame ones, dropping some. The table shows fewer than 150,000 clones, with about 80% occurring only once. Material: PBMCs. The receptors shown here come from a female donor in good health and CMV-seropositive. Each CDR3 is given with its conserved first and last residue. The D gene is left open where the match is weak. Rows give clone size only sometimes, using once, few, many, or a class for an expanded clone.

j_gene | v_gene | len | abundance | d_gene | CDR3nt | CDR3aa
TRBJ1-1 | TRBV5-8 | 12 | . | . | TGTGCCAGCAGCTTGGCCATCACAGTGGCTTTCTTT | CASSLAITVAFF
TRBJ2-1 | TRBV7-9 | 12 | . | . | TGTTCCAGCAGCTTAGCAGGGGATGAGCAGTTCTTC | CSSSLAGDEQFF
TRBJ1-2 | TRBV7-2 | 14 | . | . | TGTGCCAGCAGCTTAGGTCTCGTGGCCTATGGCTACACCTTC | CASSLGLVAYGYTF
TRBJ1-1 | TRBV5-1 | 16 | . | TRBD1 | TGCGCCAGCAGCTTGGGTGGGACAGGCCGTGGGGTTGAGGCTTTCTTT | CASSLGGTGRGVEAFF
TRBJ1-1 | TRBV5-6 | 12 | few | . | TGTGCCAGCAGCCTTCCCCACTCGGAAGCTTTCTTT | CASSLPHSEAFF
TRBJ1-2 | TRBV7-9 | 16 | . | TRBD1 | TGTGCCAGCAGCCAAGCCGGGACAGGGGGCAGGGATGGCTACACCTTC | CASSQAGTGGRDGYTF
TRBJ2-3 | TRBV29-1 | 15 | . | TRBD1 | TGCAGCGTTGAAGCGCGACAGGGTACCACAGATACGCAGTATTTT | CSVEARQGTTDTQYF
TRBJ2-7 | TRBV9 | 16 | . | TRBD2 | TGTGCCAGCAGCGTAGGTGTTAGCGGGGGACATTACGAGCAGTACTTC | CASSVGVSGGHYEQYF
TRBJ1-1 | TRBV28 | 13 | . | . | TGTGCCAGCAGTTTGGACAGTAACACTGAAGCTTTCTTT | CASSLDSNTEAFF
TRBJ2-3 | TRBV7-9 | 14 | . | . | TGTGCCAGCAGCTTAGAACTCGTCACAGATACGCAGTATTTT | CASSLELVTDTQYF
TRBJ2-3 | TRBV9 | 15 | . | . | TGTGCCAGCGGGTGGGGGGGGCCCAACACAGATACGCAGTATTTT | CASGWGGPNTDTQYF
TRBJ1-1 | TRBV28 | 16 | . | TRBD1 | TGTGCCAGCAGTCCCCAGAGACAGGGGACTTACACTGAAGCTTTCTTT | CASSPQRQGTYTEAFF
TRBJ1-1 | TRBV19 | 14 | once | TRBD1 | TGTGCCAGTAGTAAGAGACAGGGGAACACTGAAGCTTTCTTT | CASSKRQGNTEAFF
TRBJ2-7 | TRBV5-4 | 16 | . | . | TGTGCCAGCAGCGCGGACCCGGACACCAGCTCCTACGAGCAGTACTTC | CASSADPDTSSYEQYF
TRBJ1-5 | TRBV29-1 | 13 | . | TRBD1 | TGCAGCGTTGCAGGACAGGCTAATCAGCCCCAGCATTTT | CSVAGQANQPQHF
TRBJ1-2 | TRBV5-8 | 17 | . | . | TGTGCCAGCAGCTTGGGGCAGGCGACTATCGGAGGCTATGGCTACACCTTC | CASSLGQATIGGYGYTF
TRBJ1-2 | TRBV2 | 13 | . | . | TGTGCCAGCAGTTTGGTGGGGGCCTATGGCTACACCTTC | CASSLVGAYGYTF
TRBJ2-7 | TRBV5-1 | 15 | . | . | TGCGCCAGCAGCTACAAATTGAGGGATTCATACGAGCAGTACTTC | CASSYKLRDSYEQYF
TRBJ1-4 | TRBV5-1 | 14 | . | TRBD1 | TGCGCCAGCAGCTTGGGGCAGGGGGATGAAAAACTGTTTTTT | CASSLGQGDEKLFF
TRBJ2-7 | TRBV30 | 12 | . | . | TGTGCCTGGAGTCGTACTTCCTACGAGCAGTACTTC | CAWSRTSYEQYF
TRBJ2-2 | TRBV10-3 | 14 | . | . | TGTGCCATCAGTGAGGGACTAAACACCGGGGAGCTGTTTTTT | CAISEGLNTGELFF
TRBJ2-7 | TRBV5-4 | 15 | . | . | TGTGCCAGCAGCTTGCGACACTCGGGAAACTACGAGCAGTACTTC | CASSLRHSGNYEQYF
TRBJ2-5 | TRBV7-7 | 16 | . | TRBD1 | TGTGCTAGCAGCTCCACAGGGGGCCTAGGGAAAGAGACCCAGTACTTC | CASSSTGGLGKETQYF
TRBJ1-6 | TRBV19 | 16 | . | TRBD1 | TGTGCCAGTAGTATTTCGGGACAGGGATTAGGTTCACCCCTCCACTTT | CASSISGQGLGSPLHF
TRBJ2-2 | TRBV9 | 17 | few | . | TGTGCCAGCAGCGTAGGTGGGCCCTCACTGGACACCGGGGAGCTGTTTTTT | CASSVGGPSLDTGELFF
TRBJ1-4 | TRBV5-1 | 17 | . | . | TGCGCCAGCAGCTCGGGGTCTTCAACCTCAACTAATGAAAAACTGTTTTTT | CASSSGSSTSTNEKLFF
TRBJ2-7 | TRBV6-5 | 11 | few | . | TGTGCCAGCAGTCATCAATACGAGCAGTACTTC | CASSHQYEQYF
TRBJ1-6 | TRBV5-1 | 15 | . | TRBD1 | TGCGCCAGCAGCGGGACAGGATCCTATAATTCACCCCTCCACTTT | CASSGTGSYNSPLHF
TRBJ2-4 | TRBV19 | 15 | . | TRBD1 | TGTGCCAGTACCGACGGGTGGGACAGGAAAAACATTCAGTACTTC | CASTDGWDRKNIQYF
TRBJ1-2 | TRBV18 | 13 | . | . | TGTGCCAGCTCACCTAACGGGGATCATGGCTACACCTTC | CASSPNGDHGYTF
TRBJ2-7 | TRBV6-5 | 15 | . | TRBD1 | TGTGCCAGCAGACCACGACGGACAGGGGCCTACGAGCAGTACTTC | CASRPRRTGAYEQYF
TRBJ2-7 | TRBV7-2 | 14 | . | TRBD1 | TGTGCCAGCAGCTCCAACAGGGGGCAGGGAGAGCAGTACTTC | CASSSNRGQGEQYF
TRBJ1-2 | TRBV6-5 | 14 | . | . | TGTGCCAGCAGCGTACAGGGTTTGAACTATGGCTACACCTTC | CASSVQGLNYGYTF
TRBJ2-5 | TRBV5-1 | 16 | . | . | TGCGCCAGCAGCTTGGAGGTTGGGGGCGCGGTGGAGACCCAGTACTTC | CASSLEVGGAVETQYF
TRBJ2-5 | TRBV5-4 | 13 | . | . | TGTGCCAGCAGCTCCACCCGCGGGGAGACCCAGTACTTC | CASSSTRGETQYF